This T cell receptor (beta chain) was observed in a study of cytomegalovirus exposure and HLA in healthy donors. Germline V gene lookup returns CDR1 MGHRA and CDR2 YSYEKL. The CDR3 has 14 residues. V lost 0 bases and J 8 bases, leaving 11 bases between the germline ends. The PCR used 60 Vbeta and 13 Jbeta primers. Assay used: immunoSEQ multiplex PCR; TCRdb lists only in-frame clones, some missing. The sample has about 75,000 clones, 70% to 85% seen once. The sample was PBMCs. This sequence joins TRBV4-1 and TRBJ1-3; tentatively, D is TRBD1 (5 bases). The TCR was taken from an older man in good health and CMV-seropositive. The chain's CDR3 is CASSQEGGTDTIYF. The CDR3 coding sequence is TGCGCCAGCAGCCAAGAGGGGGGTACGGACACCATATATTTT.